Listed below are T cell receptor beta chains from one sample, sequenced in a study of blood T cell repertoires in COVID-19. The protocol was immunoSEQ multiplex PCR, while the TCRdb copy is restricted to in-frame clones and leaves out a portion. This table has some 270,000 clones, around 93% appearing once. What was sequenced was PBMCs or T cells enriched from blood (not recorded which). These TCRs come from a middle-aged man who had been exposed to COVID-19. Each CDR3 is given with its conserved first and last residue. Each record gives: V gene, CDR3 protein.

V gene: TRBV4-2
CDR3 protein: CASSQGSSGTYEQYF

V gene: TRBV9
CDR3 protein: CASNPGHGRARDTQYF

V gene: TRBV7-9
CDR3 protein: CASSPGTSGSWEQFF

V gene: TRBV6-5
CDR3 protein: CASQAGRVSYEQYF

V gene: TRBV27
CDR3 protein: CASSFVSSLVNKFF

V gene: TRBV24-1
CDR3 protein: CATSDLPRTGRSYNEQFF

V gene: TRBV11-3
CDR3 protein: CASSFNGQIYNEQFF

V gene: TRBV27
CDR3 protein: CASSSHQGQETQYF

V gene: TRBV27
CDR3 protein: CASSLSLGQGNSPLHF

V gene: TRBV6-5
CDR3 protein: CASSSPGNTIYF

V gene: TRBV30
CDR3 protein: CAWSVSEVAQHF

V gene: TRBV4-3
CDR3 protein: CASSQVPSGMYNEQFF

V gene: TRBV7-9
CDR3 protein: CASSLSGSNYGYTF

V gene: TRBV15
CDR3 protein: CATSGDRAQNIQYF

V gene: TRBV29-1
CDR3 protein: CSVGETGVGYEQYF

V gene: TRBV9
CDR3 protein: CASSRDGTGGGYTF

V gene: TRBV9
CDR3 protein: CASSVGGTGLNTEAFF

V gene: TRBV28
CDR3 protein: CASSLSTGLAAKNIQYF

V gene: TRBV25-1
CDR3 protein: CASGPGQAPFGSQETQYF

V gene: TRBV30
CDR3 protein: CALSQGSYNSPLHF

V gene: TRBV28
CDR3 protein: CATMGDMYTEAFF

V gene: TRBV5-1
CDR3 protein: CASSPTSGSRTYEQYF

V gene: TRBV10-3
CDR3 protein: CAISDAGQGSHGYTF

V gene: TRBV24-1
CDR3 protein: CATSDRSGSSYNEQFF

V gene: TRBV28
CDR3 protein: CASRISGEGGNQPQHF

V gene: TRBV5-1
CDR3 protein: CASSLELAGASYEQYF

V gene: TRBV5-4
CDR3 protein: CASSAKTVRQETQYF

V gene: TRBV12-3/TRBV12-4
CDR3 protein: CASSPIYGYTF

V gene: TRBV2
CDR3 protein: CASSEEPEAFF

V gene: TRBV7-9
CDR3 protein: CASSTRLAENTGELFF

V gene: TRBV5-1
CDR3 protein: CASSKAGDSLYEQYF

V gene: TRBV4-1
CDR3 protein: CASSRSRDRTSNYGYTF

V gene: TRBV29-1
CDR3 protein: CSVETGTTEAFF

V gene: TRBV6-5
CDR3 protein: CASSYAGQGNNEQFF

V gene: TRBV30
CDR3 protein: CAWSPIRDYTDTQYF

V gene: TRBV9
CDR3 protein: CASSVGLAGPNEQFF

V gene: TRBV30
CDR3 protein: CAWSRDRGLVGELFF

V gene: TRBV29-1
CDR3 protein: CSVNPRQASGSGGEQFF

V gene: TRBV21-1
CDR3 protein: CASSNSTRGTVNSYEQYF

V gene: TRBV6-5
CDR3 protein: CASVGTVNEKLFF

V gene: TRBV27
CDR3 protein: CASSPGLADSTDTQYF

V gene: TRBV28
CDR3 protein: CASRRRSGGQGLGEQYF

V gene: TRBV7-2
CDR3 protein: CASSLGAGPTPLHF

V gene: TRBV29-1
CDR3 protein: CSAVQGAPEAFF

V gene: TRBV28
CDR3 protein: CASSFREPYLATNNEQFF

V gene: TRBV27
CDR3 protein: CASSFWDSTDTQYF

V gene: TRBV13
CDR3 protein: CASLGQTNTGELFF

V gene: TRBV19
CDR3 protein: CASSSPLAGGLYEQYF

V gene: TRBV3-1/TRBV3-2
CDR3 protein: CASSSRGGYTF

V gene: TRBV4-1
CDR3 protein: CASSQLGGLRYEQYF

V gene: TRBV30
CDR3 protein: CAWSVRTSGPYNEQFF

V gene: TRBV15
CDR3 protein: CATSSSPSTQQFF